This is a list of T cell receptor beta chains from one sample in a study of T cell repertoires in ileal Crohn's disease. TCRdb's copy holds only in-frame clones and misses some; the assay was immunoSEQ multiplex PCR. The sample shows about 30,000 clones, approximately 78% of them seen only once. The sample consisted of ileal tissue. Receptor source: an adult with Crohn's disease. Both conserved end residues are part of each CDR3. D genes are given only for firm matches. Expanded clones get a size class; other rows say once, few or many, or leave the size out.

CDR3 length: 15; J gene: TRBJ2-1; D gene: -; V gene: TRBV5-1; clone size: -; CDR3 DNA: TGCGCCAGCAGCTTGGTGGCAGGGTCGGTGAATGAGCAGTTCTTC; CDR3 protein: CASSLVAGSVNEQFF
CDR3 length: 11; J gene: TRBJ2-1; D gene: TRBD2; V gene: TRBV29-1; clone size: -; CDR3 DNA: TGCAGCGTGTTAGCGGGCAATGAGCAGTTCTTC; CDR3 protein: CSVLAGNEQFF
CDR3 length: 16; J gene: TRBJ1-3; D gene: -; V gene: TRBV7-6; clone size: -; CDR3 DNA: TGTGCCAGCAGCTTAACAGATCCAGACTCTGGAAACACCATATATTTT; CDR3 protein: CASSLTDPDSGNTIYF
CDR3 length: 17; J gene: TRBJ2-7; D gene: TRBD2; V gene: TRBV4-1; clone size: few; CDR3 DNA: TGCGCCAGCAGCCAAGGGGTGACGGGGGGTAGCGCCTACGAGCAGTACTTC; CDR3 protein: CASSQGVTGGSAYEQYF
CDR3 length: 16; J gene: TRBJ1-2; D gene: TRBD1; V gene: TRBV4-1; clone size: -; CDR3 DNA: TGCGCCAGCCGCCTAACCGGGACAGCTCTTAACTATGGCTACACCTTC; CDR3 protein: CASRLTGTALNYGYTF
CDR3 length: 13; J gene: TRBJ2-3; D gene: -; V gene: TRBV19; clone size: -; CDR3 DNA: TGTGCCAGCACCCGACAAGGCACAGATACGCAGTATTTT; CDR3 protein: CASTRQGTDTQYF
CDR3 length: 14; J gene: TRBJ2-5; D gene: TRBD2; V gene: TRBV9; clone size: -; CDR3 DNA: TGTGCCAGCAGCGCGGGACTAGCGATGGAGACCCAGTACTTC; CDR3 protein: CASSAGLAMETQYF
CDR3 length: 16; J gene: TRBJ1-2; D gene: TRBD1; V gene: TRBV27; clone size: -; CDR3 DNA: TGTGCCAGCAGTCCAATTGGGACAGGGGGGAACTATGGCTACACCTTC; CDR3 protein: CASSPIGTGGNYGYTF
CDR3 length: 15; J gene: TRBJ2-2; D gene: -; V gene: TRBV7-2; clone size: few; CDR3 DNA: TGTGCCAGCACCAAGCTTAGGGGAGGTGCGGGGGAGCTGTTTTTT; CDR3 protein: CASTKLRGGAGELFF
CDR3 length: 17; J gene: TRBJ2-7; D gene: TRBD2; V gene: TRBV11-2; clone size: few; CDR3 DNA: TGTGCCAGCAGCAGAGGGTTAACTAGCGGGGGGATATACGAGCAGTACTTC; CDR3 protein: CASSRGLTSGGIYEQYF
CDR3 length: 14; J gene: TRBJ2-3; D gene: TRBD2; V gene: TRBV9; clone size: once; CDR3 DNA: TGTGCCAGCAGCGTATCGGGGGGGTTAGATACGCAGTATTTT; CDR3 protein: CASSVSGGLDTQYF
CDR3 length: 14; J gene: TRBJ2-5; D gene: TRBD1; V gene: TRBV18; clone size: -; CDR3 DNA: TGTGCCAGCTCAGCGGGACAGGGGGGAGAGACCCAGTACTTC; CDR3 protein: CASSAGQGGETQYF
CDR3 length: 15; J gene: TRBJ1-2; D gene: -; V gene: TRBV19; clone size: -; CDR3 DNA: TGTACCAGTAGTATCGGAGGGGACGGTAACTATGGCTACACCTTC; CDR3 protein: CTSSIGGDGNYGYTF
CDR3 length: 15; J gene: TRBJ2-7; D gene: -; V gene: TRBV27; clone size: -; CDR3 DNA: TGTGCCAGCAGTTACGCTAGCGACGGCTCCTACGAGCAGTACTTC; CDR3 protein: CASSYASDGSYEQYF
CDR3 length: 16; J gene: TRBJ2-3; D gene: TRBD2; V gene: TRBV18; clone size: -; CDR3 DNA: TGTGCCAGCTCACCAGCTAGCGGGCTTAGCACAGATACGCAGTATTTT; CDR3 protein: CASSPASGLSTDTQYF
CDR3 length: 16; J gene: TRBJ2-3; D gene: TRBD2; V gene: TRBV7-2; clone size: -; CDR3 DNA: TGTGCCAGCAGCTCTAGACTAGCGGGGGGCACAGATACGCAGTATTTT; CDR3 protein: CASSSRLAGGTDTQYF
CDR3 length: 15; J gene: TRBJ1-6; D gene: -; V gene: TRBV4-3; clone size: once; CDR3 DNA: TGCGCCAGCAGCCAAGTAATCGCAGGGCGGACACCCCTCCACTTT; CDR3 protein: CASSQVIAGRTPLHF
CDR3 length: 15; J gene: TRBJ2-3; D gene: -; V gene: TRBV6-5; clone size: -; CDR3 DNA: TGTGCCAGCAGACCCACGGCGGCTAGCACAGATACGCAGTATTTT; CDR3 protein: CASRPTAASTDTQYF
CDR3 length: 12; J gene: TRBJ1-2; D gene: -; V gene: TRBV9; clone size: -; CDR3 DNA: TGTGCCAGCAGCGTAGAGAGCGGATCCCCGCGCTTC; CDR3 protein: CASSVESGSPRF
CDR3 length: 15; J gene: TRBJ1-3; D gene: -; V gene: TRBV6-6; clone size: -; CDR3 DNA: TGTGCCAGCAGTGCCAGGGTGTCGGGTGGAAACACCATATATTTT; CDR3 protein: CASSARVSGGNTIYF
CDR3 length: 14; J gene: TRBJ1-4; D gene: TRBD1; V gene: TRBV5-5; clone size: few; CDR3 DNA: TGTGCCAGGGACGACAGGGGAAGTAATGAAAAACTGTTTTTT; CDR3 protein: CARDDRGSNEKLFF
CDR3 length: 14; J gene: TRBJ1-2; D gene: -; V gene: TRBV5-4; clone size: -; CDR3 DNA: TGTGCCAGCAGCCCGGGTCTCAGTGTTTATGGCTACACCTTC; CDR3 protein: CASSPGLSVYGYTF
CDR3 length: 12; J gene: TRBJ1-2; D gene: -; V gene: TRBV14; clone size: once; CDR3 DNA: TGTGCCAGCAGCCAAGATCTCTATGGCTACACCTTC; CDR3 protein: CASSQDLYGYTF